The 26 T cell receptor beta chains given below trace back to one sample, sequenced in a study of T cell changes during pregnancy in multiple sclerosis. Sequenced by immunoSEQ multiplex PCR; TCRdb stores in-frame clones only, minus some. The sample lists 69,000 or so clones, more than 85% seen once, with 0.25% to 0.3% in the top ten. Sequencing used CD4+ T cells from peripheral blood mononuclear cells, obtained in the third trimester of pregnancy. These receptors were taken from a female donor in good health, enrolled as a control in a pregnancy study.

The rearrangement links TRBV5-4 to TRBJ2-3; TRBD2 aligns across 10 bases. The ends lost 0 bases at V and 5 bases at J; junction bases unmatched: 6. The V gene's germline CDR1 is SGHNT and CDR2 YYREEE (reference sequence). The CDR3 covers 16 residues. The CDR3 bases are TGTGCCAGCAGCTTGGGGACTAGCGGATATCTAGATACGCAGTATTTT. Translated: CASSLGTSGYLDTQYF.

This clone has only one observation. The rearrangement uses TRBV5-1 and TRBJ2-5, with D unclear. This CDR3 is built from 14 residues. Deletions cut 0 bases from V and 2 bases from J, with 8 bases between. Germline V gene sequence: CDR1 SGHRS, CDR2 YFSETQ. The CDR3 reads CASSLEFQQETQYF. In DNA, the CDR3 is TGCGCCAGCAGCTTGGAATTTCAACAAGAGACCCAGTACTTC.

The V call is TRBV11-3, the J call TRBJ1-4; 9 bases are a match to TRBD1. This CDR3 is 17 amino acids long. The junction had 11 bases not matched to a gene; V was cut back by 1 base and J by 8 bases. Germline V lookup: CDR1 SGHNT, CDR2 YENEEA. DNA for the CDR3: TGTGCCAGCAGCTTAGGTGGGCCGGGACAGGGTCACGAAAAACTGTTTTTT. Amino acid sequence: CASSLGGPGQGHEKLFF.

CDR3 nucleotides: TGTGCCAGCTCATTCCCGACTAGCGGGGGTTCAGATACGCAGTATTTT. Translating gives CASSFPTSGGSDTQYF. The rearrangement links TRBV18 to TRBJ2-3, with TRBD2 identical over 12 bases. J gave up 4 bases and V 5 bases, and 7 bases lay outside the gene matches. The germline CDR1 and CDR2 sequences are KGHSH and LQKENI. This CDR3 comprises 16 residues.

The V gene is TRBV28, the J gene TRBJ2-1; D remains unclear. V was trimmed by 7 bases and J by 8 bases, leaving 15 bases between them. The CDR3 sequence is 13 residues long. Germline V gene lookup returns CDR1 MDHEN and CDR2 SYDVKM. CDR3 residues: CASNRHGADEQFF. As DNA, the CDR3 is TGTGCCAGCAATAGGCACGGCGCGGATGAGCAGTTCTTC.

The chain recombines TRBV9 with TRBJ2-3; D may be TRBD1 (6 bases). The ends were cut back, 3 bases at V and 5 bases at J, with 19 bases in the middle. Germline V gene data show CDR1 as SGDLS and CDR2 as YYNGEE. The CDR3 is made up of 16 amino acids. CDR3 region: CASSATPVGAIDTQYF. DNA for the CDR3: TGTGCCAGCAGCGCGACCCCCGTGGGGGCGATAGATACGCAGTATTTT.

This rearrangement joins TRBV6-5 to TRBJ2-3; perhaps TRBD2 as D (5 bases). CDR3 length: 16 amino acids. Trimming shortened V by 2 bases and J by 0 bases, and 12 bases separated the two germline ends. Germline V gives CDR1 MNHEY, CDR2 SVGAGI. DNA of the CDR3: TGTGCCAGCAGTTACGATGGAGGTAAAAGCACAGATACGCAGTATTTT. Translating it yields CASSYDGGKSTDTQYF.

This clone was observed a handful of times. The V and J genes are TRBV5-6 and TRBJ2-7, with 9 bases aligning to TRBD2. The CDR3 has 17 amino acids. Germline CDR1 and CDR2: SGHDT and YYEEEE. With 0 bases clipped from V and 0 bases from J, the junction kept 7 bases outside the gene matches. The CDR3 DNA reads as TGTGCCAGCAGCTTGGTAATAGCGGGGGCCTCCTCCTACGAGCAGTACTTC. Its translation: CASSLVIAGASSYEQYF.

The chain recombines TRBV2 with TRBJ2-2; D call uncertain. The germline CDR1 and CDR2 sequences are SNHLY and FYNNEI. This CDR3 is 14 amino acids long. Trimming left V 3 bases short and J 1 base short, with 6 bases between. CDR3 loop: CASSDRQNTGELFF. The CDR3, as DNA: TGTGCCAGCAGTGACCGACAGAACACCGGGGAGCTGTTTTTT.

The gene calls are TRBV9 and TRBJ1-1; D gene unclear. CDR1 SGDLS and CDR2 YYNGEE come from the germline V gene. The CDR3 totals 15 residues. Trimming shortened V by 1 base and J by 0 bases, and 10 bases separated the two germline ends. The CDR3 is CASSVWYSMNTEAFF. CDR3 DNA: TGTGCCAGCAGCGTATGGTACAGCATGAACACTGAAGCTTTCTTT.

The chain uses TRBV4-1 and TRBJ2-1; 7 bases are a match to TRBD2. Germline CDR1 MGHRA, CDR2 YSYEKL. The CDR3 runs to 16 residues. The J segment lost 4 bases and the V segment lost 3 bases, leaving 9 bases of the junction unmatched. This chain's CDR3 is CASSQGGDPGYNEQFF. The CDR3 DNA reads as TGCGCCAGCAGCCAGGGGGGGGACCCAGGGTACAATGAGCAGTTCTTC.

This clone is a singleton in its sample. The chain joins TRBV13 to TRBJ2-1, with TRBD2 matching over 9 bases. This CDR3 region has 17 residues. V lost 5 bases, J lost 7 bases, and 15 bases stayed unmatched. Germline values: CDR1 PRHDT, CDR2 FYEKMQ (reference sequence). DNA for the CDR3: TGTGCCAGCAGCGGAACAGGGGCTAGCGGGGCGAATAATGAGCAGTTCTTC. Translating gives CASSGTGASGANNEQFF.

The rearrangement joins TRBV10-3 to TRBJ1-2; possibly TRBD1 for D (6 bases). V was cut by 5 bases and J by 7 bases, with 17 bases left in between. Germline assignment: CDR1 ENHRY and CDR2 SYGVKD. CDR3 size: 14 residues. CDR3 amino acids: CAISTGTGLGGYTF. The CDR3 bases are TGTGCCATCAGTACAGGGACCGGTTTGGGTGGCTACACCTTC.

The count of this clone is one. CDR3 sequence (DNA): TGTGCCAGCAGCTTACTCGTAGGGGGCTTTCAAGAGACCCAGTACTTC. Translation gives CASSLLVGGFQETQYF. The rearrangement joins TRBV11-1 to TRBJ2-5; 7 nucleotides match TRBD1. The CDR3 is 16 residues long. Germline V CDR1 and CDR2: SGHAT, FQDESV (reference sequence). Trimming took 2 bases from V and 2 from J; bases not matched to a gene: 8.

V gene TRBV6-5 combines with J gene TRBJ2-7, with D tentatively TRBD2 (6 bases). CDR3 length: 14 residues. The V and J ends lost 0 bases and 6 bases respectively, with 12 bases between them. From germline, CDR1 is MNHEY and CDR2 SVGAGI. The CDR3: CASSYSGGTGEQYF. The CDR3 region has the DNA TGTGCCAGCAGTTACTCCGGGGGTACGGGCGAGCAGTACTTC.

This chain links TRBV5-1 with TRBJ1-1; D is perhaps TRBD1 (6 bases). This CDR3 spans 14 amino acids. Trimming took off 3 bases at V and 5 bases at J, with 14 bases between the two ends. The germline CDR1 and CDR2 sequences are SGHRS and YFSETQ. CDR3 in DNA: TGCGCCAGCAGCTCCCCCACCAGGGGAACTGAAGCTTTCTTT. It codes for CASSSPTRGTEAFF.

This clone was observed once. The chain joins TRBV7-9 to TRBJ2-3; maybe TRBD2 (7 bases). Between the trimmed V and J ends, which lost 1 base and 3 bases, there was a span of 11 bases. The CDR3 loop spans 15 amino acids. CDR1 is SEHNR, CDR2 FQNEAQ, per germline (reference sequence). CDR3 in DNA: TGTGCCAGCAGCTTAGTAGGGGGAGGGACAGATACGCAGTATTTT. This encodes CASSLVGGGTDTQYF.

The chain employs TRBV5-4 and TRBJ1-4; D is possibly TRBD1 (6 bases). In germline, CDR1 is SGHNT, CDR2 YYREEE (reference sequence). Trimming stripped 0 bases from V and 8 bases from J, with 17 bases between. The CDR3 extends over 16 amino acids. CDR3: CASSLVGEGRGEKLFF. CDR3 sequence (DNA): TGTGCCAGCAGCTTGGTGGGAGAAGGGAGGGGGGAAAAACTGTTTTTT.

V gene TRBV18 combines with J gene TRBJ2-7; 7 bases are a match to TRBD1. Germline V gives CDR1 KGHSH, CDR2 LQKENI. The V gene end was trimmed by 3 bases and the J gene end by 7 bases; junction bases not matched to a gene: 15. There are 16 residues in the CDR3. CDR3 bases: TGTGCCAGCTCACCTCGATACGACAGGGTGGGGGAGGAGCAGTACTTC. Its translation: CASSPRYDRVGEEQYF.

This chain connects TRBV18 to TRBJ1-6; 7 bases are a match to TRBD1. The trim removed 4 bases at V and 4 bases at J, leaving 10 bases unmatched. This CDR3 region has 17 residues. Germline V gene lookup returns CDR1 KGHSH and CDR2 LQKENI. In DNA form, the CDR3 reads TGTGCCAGCTCACTTGAATACGGGACAGCTTATAATTCACCCCTCCACTTT. As protein: CASSLEYGTAYNSPLHF.

This chain connects TRBV9 to TRBJ1-2; the D gene is possibly TRBD1 (6 bases). Deletions cut 4 bases from V and 3 bases from J, with 16 bases between. Germline lookup yields CDR1 SGDLS and CDR2 YYNGEE. The CDR3 runs 15 residues. CDR3: CASSPNQGRHYGYTF. The CDR3 bases are TGTGCCAGCAGCCCCAATCAGGGGCGACACTATGGCTACACCTTC.

The chain links TRBV5-4 to TRBJ1-6; perhaps TRBD1 as D (6 bases). The CDR3 sequence is 15 residues long. V gave up 0 bases and J gave up 9 bases, with 13 bases separating them. Germline CDR1 is SGHNT and CDR2 is YYREEE (reference sequence). The chain's CDR3 is CASSLDRGAGSPLHF. CDR3 bases: TGTGCCAGCAGCTTGGATCGGGGGGCGGGTTCACCCCTCCACTTT.

The chain is built from TRBV4-2 and TRBJ1-2, with TRBD1 matching over 8 bases. Trimming cost V 4 bases and J 7 bases; bases outside gene matches: 17. Germline V gives CDR1 LGHNA, CDR2 YNFKEQ. This CDR3 is built from 17 residues. The CDR3 nucleotides read TGTGCCAGCAGCCGGAAAAGGGCGACAGGGGTCCTGGCTGGCTACACCTTC. As protein: CASSRKRATGVLAGYTF.

The rearrangement joins TRBV19 to TRBJ2-3; no reliable D call. This CDR3 is 14 amino acids long. With 7 bases removed from V and 0 bases from J, the gap between germline ends came to 11 bases. CDR1 and CDR2 from the germline V gene are LNHDA and SQIVND (reference sequence). CDR3 amino acids: CASNLRQSTDTQYF. CDR3 DNA sequence: TGTGCCAGTAACCTGAGACAAAGCACAGATACGCAGTATTTT. The full variable domain, with the rest looked up from reference TRBV19 and TRBJ2-3, is DGGITQSPKYLFRKEGQNVTLSCEQNLNHDAMYWYRQDPGQGLRLIYYSQIVNDFQKGDIAEGYSVSREKKESFPLTVTSAQKNPTAFYLCASNLRQSTDTQYFGPGTRLTVL.

J is TRBJ1-6 and V is TRBV30; D uncertain. Germline CDR1 is GTSNPN and CDR2 is SVGIG (reference sequence). The CDR3 extends over 14 amino acids. Between the trimmed V and J ends, which lost 3 bases and 10 bases, there was a span of 16 bases. CDR3 sequence reads: CAWRLNSLGSPLHF. The CDR3 DNA sequence: TGTGCCTGGAGGTTGAACAGCCTTGGATCACCCCTCCACTTT. The entire variable domain, with the rest obtained from reference TRBV30 and TRBJ1-6, is as follows: SQTIHQWPATLVQPVGSPLSLECTVEGTSNPNLYWYRQAAGRGLQLLFYSVGIGQISSEVPQNLSASRPQDRQFILSSKKLLLSDSGFYLCAWRLNSLGSPLHFGNGTRLTVT.

The V call is TRBV9, the J call TRBJ1-2; 8 positions match TRBD1. J gave up 4 bases and V 4 bases, and 6 bases lay outside the gene matches. The CDR3 covers 14 residues. Germline values: CDR1 SGDLS, CDR2 YYNGEE. The CDR3 DNA reads as TGTGCCAGCAGCCCCGGACAGGGAGTCTATGGCTACACCTTC. Its translation: CASSPGQGVYGYTF.